This T cell receptor (beta chain) came from a study of CXCR3-negative and CXCR3-positive naive CD8 T cells. Points from the study as a whole: Hydrophobicity was higher for TRB CDR3s found in CXCR3-positive naive cells than in CXCR3-negative naive cells.

As concerns this clonotype: Antigen specificity is unknown.

Germline CDR1 MGHRA, CDR2 YSYEKL. The CDR3 sequence is 16 residues long. The TRB libraries of cDNA were built by UMI-labeled 5' RACE. TCRdb re-called the 5' RACE reads and catalogs CDR3 proteins one per entry, DNA excluded. This specimen shows some 140,000 distinct CDR3 sequences; the ten leading clones hold 0.41%. The chain combines TRBV4-1 with TRBJ1-1; TCRdb's D call of TRBD1 is untestable without DNA. The sequenced sample was naive CXCR3+ CD8+ T cells from blood. The subset here: CD45RO-CCR7+CD27+CD95- naive CD8+ T cells expressing CXCR3 (TNR3+). The clonotype was recovered from a human donor in good health. Some clones in this sample may be carry-over from other donors' samples. CDR3 loop: CASSLRQGARNTEAFF.